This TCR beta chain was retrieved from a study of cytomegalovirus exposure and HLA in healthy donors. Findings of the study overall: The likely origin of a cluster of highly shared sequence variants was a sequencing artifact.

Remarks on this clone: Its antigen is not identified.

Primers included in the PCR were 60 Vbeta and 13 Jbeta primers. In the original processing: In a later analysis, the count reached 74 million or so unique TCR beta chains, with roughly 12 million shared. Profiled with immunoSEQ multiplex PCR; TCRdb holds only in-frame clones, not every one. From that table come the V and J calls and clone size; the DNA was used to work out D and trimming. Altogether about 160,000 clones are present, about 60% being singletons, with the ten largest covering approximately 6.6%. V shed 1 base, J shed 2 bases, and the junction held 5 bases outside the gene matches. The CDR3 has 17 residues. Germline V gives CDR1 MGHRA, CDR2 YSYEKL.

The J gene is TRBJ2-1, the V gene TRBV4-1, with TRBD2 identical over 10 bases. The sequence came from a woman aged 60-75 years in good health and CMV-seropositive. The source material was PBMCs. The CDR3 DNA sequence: TGCGCCAGCAGCCAAGTCAAAAGCGGGAGGGCCTACAATGAGCAGTTCTTC. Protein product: CASSQVKSGRAYNEQFF.